The sequence of this T cell receptor (beta chain) was determined in a study of T cell responses to AZD1222 COVID-19 vaccine. Regarding the study as a whole: The peak T cell response came first, and repertoires were sampled only after it.

TCRdb's table, derived via immunoSEQ multiplex PCR, lists solely in-frame clones and lacks some. The table records 120,000 to 150,000 clones, over 75% of them present only once. On this clone itself: Its antigen remains unknown.

Here the sequenced sample was peripheral blood, taken 28 days after the second dose of the MenACWY control vaccine. The receptor was derived from an adult who received the MenACWY meningococcal vaccine as a control.

This chain's CDR3 is CASTGRQGVPSYNEQFF. CDR3 DNA: TGTGCCAGCACCGGAAGGCAAGGGGTTCCGTCCTACAATGAGCAGTTCTTC. The chain uses TRBV2 and TRBJ2-1; D might be TRBD1 (5 bases). Germline V lookup: CDR1 SNHLY, CDR2 FYNNEI. V was clipped by 7 bases and J by 1 base, with 20 bases between them. The CDR3 length is 17 residues. Combining the CDR3 with reference TRBV2 and TRBJ2-1 gives the whole variable domain EPEVTQTPSHQVTQMGQEVILRCVPISNHLYFYWYRQILGQKVEFLVSFYNNEISEKSEIFDDQFSVERPDGSNFTLKIRSTKLEDSAMYFCASTGRQGVPSYNEQFFGPGTRLTVL.